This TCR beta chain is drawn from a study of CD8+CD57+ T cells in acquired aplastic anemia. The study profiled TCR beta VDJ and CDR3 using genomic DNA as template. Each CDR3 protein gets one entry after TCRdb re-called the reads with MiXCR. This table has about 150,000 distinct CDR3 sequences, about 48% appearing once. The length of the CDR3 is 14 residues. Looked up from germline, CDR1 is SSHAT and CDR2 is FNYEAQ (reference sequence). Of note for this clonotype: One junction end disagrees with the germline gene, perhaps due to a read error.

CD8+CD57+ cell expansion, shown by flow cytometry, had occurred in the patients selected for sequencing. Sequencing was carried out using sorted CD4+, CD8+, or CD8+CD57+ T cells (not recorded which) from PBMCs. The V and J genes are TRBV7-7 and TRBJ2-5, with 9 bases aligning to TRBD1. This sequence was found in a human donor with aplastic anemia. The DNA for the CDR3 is TGTGCTAGCAGCCCGGGACAGGGTGGGGAGACCCAGTACTTC. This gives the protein CASSPGQGGETQYF. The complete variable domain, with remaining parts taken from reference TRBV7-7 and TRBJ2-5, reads GAGVSQSPRYKVTKRGQDVTLRCDPISSHATLYWYQQALGQGPEFLTYFNYEAQPDKSGLPSDRFSAERPEGSISTLTIQRTEQRDSAMYRCASSPGQGGETQYFGPGTRLLVL.